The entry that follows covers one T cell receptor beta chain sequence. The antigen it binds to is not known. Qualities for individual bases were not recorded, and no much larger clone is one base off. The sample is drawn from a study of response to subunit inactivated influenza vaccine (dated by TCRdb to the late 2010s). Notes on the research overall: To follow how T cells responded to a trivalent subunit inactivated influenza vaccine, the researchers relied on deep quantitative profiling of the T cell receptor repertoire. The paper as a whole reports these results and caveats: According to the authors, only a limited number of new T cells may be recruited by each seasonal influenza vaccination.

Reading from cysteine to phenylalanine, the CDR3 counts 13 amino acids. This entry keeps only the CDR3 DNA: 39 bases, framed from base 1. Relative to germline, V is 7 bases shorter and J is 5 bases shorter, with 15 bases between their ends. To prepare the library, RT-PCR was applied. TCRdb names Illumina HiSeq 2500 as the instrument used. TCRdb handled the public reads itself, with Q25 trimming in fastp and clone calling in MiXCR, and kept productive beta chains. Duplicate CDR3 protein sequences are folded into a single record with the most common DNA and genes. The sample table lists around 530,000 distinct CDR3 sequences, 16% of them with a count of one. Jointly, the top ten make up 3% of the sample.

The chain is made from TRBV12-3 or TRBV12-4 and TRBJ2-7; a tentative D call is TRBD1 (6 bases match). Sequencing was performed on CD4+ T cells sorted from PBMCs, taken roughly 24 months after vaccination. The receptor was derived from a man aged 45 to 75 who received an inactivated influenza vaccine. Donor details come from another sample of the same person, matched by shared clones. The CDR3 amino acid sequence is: CASTRQDRDEQYF. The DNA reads TGTGCCAGCACACGACAGGATCGGGACGAGCAGTACTTC.